This TCR beta chain was sequenced in a study of T cell responses to AZD1222 COVID-19 vaccine (dated by TCRdb to the early 2020s). Regarding the research as a whole: AZD1222 recipients whose second dose came at about 4 weeks and those whose second dose came at about 12 weeks were combined into one group, since spike-specific TCR depth and breadth did not differ between the two schedules. A total of 230 to 250 trial participants underwent TCR sequencing, of whom approximately 210 received two doses of AZD1222 and 26 received two doses of the MenACWY control vaccine. Trial participants were enrolled into age subgroups of 18-55, 56-69 and 70-plus years, which contained approximately 150, 30 and 60 TCR-sequenced participants, respectively.

The CDR3 regions of human TCRbeta chains were subjected to immunosequencing. As for how the authors treated the data: Repertoire TCRs were matched against a reference library of SARS-CoV-2-specific TCRs generated with the MIRA antigen-specificity platform. Breadth was defined as the fraction of unique TCRs that were SARS-CoV-2-associated, and depth was defined as the fraction of total T cells that were SARS-CoV-2-associated. Using the MIRA data, each spike-specific TCR was mapped to the spike region that the TCR reacts to and placed in a CD4 or CD8 class. Log10-transformed breadth and depth values were compared by one-way ANOVA with Sidak's multiple comparisons tests. TCRdb carries this immuneACCESS record with in-frame sequences only. Its versions omit some clonotypes, under half of them owing to an unresolved V gene in the studies checked, with the rest unexplained. The V and J calls and clone size come from that table; D and trimming were worked out from the DNA. Present in this sample are over 95,000 clones, about 87% of which were seen just once. Together, the top ten hold around 12% of the sample.

CDR1 LNHDA and CDR2 SQIVND are derived from the germline V gene (reference sequence). From the cysteine up to the phenylalanine, the CDR3 has a length of 18 residues. Only the CDR3 region is kept as DNA, spanning 54 bases read in frame from base 1. Trimming takes 1 base off V and 5 bases off J; junction bases not matched to a gene: 7. Sample time point, as interpreted from the label and publication: baseline before first vaccination. Vaccinee samples were obtained from the UK trials COV001 and COV002, which included a single-blind randomized controlled phase 2/3 trial of AZD1222 (ChAdOx1 nCoV-19) in healthy adults. For TCRbeta chain sequencing, PBMC samples were collected from trial participants at day 0 and at day 28 after the second dose. The investigation overall reported the following: Participants were mostly white British, with more females than males. The authors suggested clonal diversity may have been underestimated. Vaccine-associated CD4 TCRs spanned the whole spike protein, with dominant responses in regions 160-218 and 743-854. Because no day 14 peak-response samples were available, the repertoires could be characterized only after the peak T cell response. The 56-69-year group was small, and its depth increase did not reach significance, likely because of low power. Nearly half of unique spike-specific TCRs reportedly recognized epitopes outside regions mutated in the B.1.351 and B.1.1.7 variants. Conclusions about previously exposed vaccinees are limited because only five to seven AZD1222 recipients were SARS-CoV-2 seropositive at baseline. A significant rise in spike-specific TCR breadth and depth was observed after two AZD1222 doses relative to day 0 and relative to MenACWY recipients.

As regards this clone: No antigen is known for it. No qualities accompany the bases; no much larger clone lies one base away.

The sequence derives from an adult in good health. Rearrangement joined TRBV19 to TRBJ2-1; 14 bases in between match TRBD2. The sample was peripheral blood, taken on day 0 of AZD1222 vaccination. The DNA is as follows: TGTGCCAGTAGTATAGTTGGACTAGCGGGAGGTGGGGACAATGAGCAGTTCTTC. Its coded protein is CASSIVGLAGGGDNEQFF. When the CDR3 is completed using the reference TRBV19 and TRBJ2-1 genes on either side, the full variable domain is DGGITQSPKYLFRKEGQNVTLSCEQNLNHDAMYWYRQDPGQGLRLIYYSQIVNDFQKGDIAEGYSVSREKKESFPLTVTSAQKNPTAFYLCASSIVGLAGGGDNEQFFGPGTRLTVL.